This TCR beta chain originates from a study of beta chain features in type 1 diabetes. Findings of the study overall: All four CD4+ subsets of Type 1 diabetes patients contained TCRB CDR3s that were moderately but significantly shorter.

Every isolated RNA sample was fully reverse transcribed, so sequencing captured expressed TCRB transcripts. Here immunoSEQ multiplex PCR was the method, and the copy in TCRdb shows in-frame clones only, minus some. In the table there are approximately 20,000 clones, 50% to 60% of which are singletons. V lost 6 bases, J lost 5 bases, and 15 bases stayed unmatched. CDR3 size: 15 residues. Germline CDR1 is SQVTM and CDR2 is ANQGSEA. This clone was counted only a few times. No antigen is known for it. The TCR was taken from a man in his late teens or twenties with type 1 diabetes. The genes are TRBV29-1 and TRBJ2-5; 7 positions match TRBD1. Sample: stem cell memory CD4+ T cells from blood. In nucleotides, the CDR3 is TGCAGCGTCCTGAGGGGGCGCGGCCGTCAGGAGACCCAGTACTTC. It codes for CSVLRGRGRQETQYF.